Shown below are 29 T cell receptor beta chains from a single sample sequenced in a study of blood T cell repertoires in COVID-19. Produced via immunoSEQ multiplex PCR; TCRdb's table is partial and in-frame only. The table has 90,000 to 120,000 clones, about 90% seen once. The sequenced sample consisted of peripheral blood. These receptors were taken from a woman in her thirties with acute or convalescent COVID-19.

The chain has TRBV3-1 (or the pseudogene TRBV3-2) and TRBJ2-1; 9 bases line up with TRBD2. The V and J ends lost 4 bases and 7 bases, in that order; junction bases with no gene match: 17. The CDR3 loop spans 18 amino acids. Germline CDR1 reads LGHDT; CDR2 reads YNNKEL (reference sequence). The chain's CDR3 is CASSLQGGRASSRNEQFF. CDR3 bases: TGTGCCAGCAGCCTCCAGGGCGGGAGGGCTTCTTCGAGGAATGAGCAGTTCTTC.

This rearrangement joins TRBV4-2 to TRBJ1-3; 7 positions match TRBD1. The CDR3 covers 17 residues. The junction had 7 bases not matched to a gene; V was cut back by 1 base and J by 1 base. Germline-derived CDR1 and CDR2 are LGHNA and YNFKEQ. Here the CDR3 reads CASSQVQGGWSGNTIYF. The CDR3 nucleotides read TGTGCCAGCAGCCAAGTTCAGGGGGGTTGGTCTGGAAACACCATATATTTT.

The chain uses TRBV4-2 and TRBJ2-2; 9 nucleotides align to TRBD2. J was trimmed by 5 bases and V by 5 bases; bases with no gene match: 9. Germline CDR1 reads LGHNA; CDR2 reads YNFKEQ. There are 16 residues in the CDR3. The CDR3 region has the DNA TGTGCCAGCAGCGGTAGGACTAGCGTTGATACCGGGGAGCTGTTTTTT. It translates to CASSGRTSVDTGELFF.

This clone was seen only once. The V call is TRBV4-3, the J call TRBJ1-1, with TRBD1 identical over 10 bases. The germline V gene has CDR1 LGHNA and CDR2 YSLEER. The CDR3 runs 14 residues. J lost 9 bases, V lost 0 bases, and 4 bases had no gene match. The CDR3 DNA is TGCGCCAGCAGCCAAGAAAGGGACAGGGGAAAAGCTTTCTTT. Translating gives CASSQERDRGKAFF.

The chain uses TRBV20-1 and TRBJ1-5; a possible D gene is TRBD1 (6 bases). This CDR3 spans 14 amino acids. The V gene's germline CDR1 is DFQATT and CDR2 SNEGSKA (reference sequence). V was clipped by 3 bases and J by 4 bases, with 13 bases between them. The CDR3 DNA reads TGCAGTGCTAGTAATACACAGGGAAATCAGCCCCAGCATTTT. Residues: CSASNTQGNQPQHF.

This rearrangement joins TRBV7-8 to TRBJ1-4, with TRBD1 identical over 11 bases. Germline trimming cut 3 bases from V and 6 bases from J; bases unmatched to any gene: 3. Germline CDR1 SGHVS, CDR2 FQNEAQ. There are 15 residues in the CDR3. The CDR3, as DNA: TGTGCCAGCAGCTTCAAGGACAGGGGGCATGAAAAACTGTTTTTT. This gives the protein CASSFKDRGHEKLFF.

The V and J genes are TRBV11-2 and TRBJ1-2, with D perhaps matching TRBD1 (6 bases). The CDR3 sequence is 15 residues long. Germline V gene data show CDR1 as SGHAT and CDR2 as FQNNGV. Trimming took 5 bases from V and 6 from J, leaving 19 bases between them. The CDR3 loop is CASSRPQGRKDGYTF. The CDR3 region has the DNA TGTGCCAGCAGCCGTCCTCAGGGGCGTAAGGATGGCTACACCTTC.

The chain has TRBV20-1 and TRBJ2-7; D remains ambiguous. V lost 5 bases and J 4 bases, leaving 6 bases between the germline ends. Germline assignment: CDR1 DFQATT and CDR2 SNEGSKA (reference sequence). The CDR3 sequence is 10 residues long. The CDR3 loop is CSASPYEQYF. CDR3 bases: TGCAGTGCTTCTCCGTACGAGCAGTACTTC.

The genes are TRBV3-1 (or the pseudogene TRBV3-2) and TRBJ2-5; possibly TRBD2 for D (5 bases). The CDR3 length is 15 residues. Trimming took 0 bases from V and 3 from J, leaving 11 bases between them. CDR1 is LGHDT and CDR2 is YNNKEL in the germline V gene (reference sequence). The CDR3 DNA is TGTGCCAGCAGCCAAGATCCGCGGGCTGAAGAGACCCAGTACTTC. This sequence encodes CASSQDPRAEETQYF.

The chain carries TRBV30 and TRBJ2-7; TRBD1 matches at 9 bases. This CDR3 comprises 13 residues. Germline CDR1 and CDR2: GTSNPN and SVGIG (reference sequence). V was pared by 0 bases and J by 5 bases, with 2 bases of the junction left unmatched. CDR3 amino acids: CAWSVQGADEQYF. The CDR3 DNA is TGTGCCTGGAGTGTACAGGGGGCCGACGAGCAGTACTTC.

This chain joins TRBV11-2 and TRBJ2-7; a weak D match, TRBD2 (5 bases). The germline CDR1 and CDR2 sequences are SGHAT and FQNNGV. The CDR3 is 14 residues long. The V gene lost 3 bases and the J gene lost 3 bases, with 12 bases spanning the gap. CDR3 bases: TGTGCCAGCAGCTTCGATCGGGGTCACTACGAGCAGTACTTC. Protein: CASSFDRGHYEQYF.

In this sample, this clone turned up once. The CDR3 sequence: CASSLEGSTGELFF. DNA of the CDR3: TGCGCCAGCAGCTTGGAGGGGTCCACCGGGGAGCTGTTTTTT. The chain links TRBV5-1 to TRBJ2-2, with D possibly TRBD1 on 5 matching bases. Germline lookup yields CDR1 SGHRS and CDR2 YFSETQ. There are 14 residues in the CDR3. V was shortened by 0 bases and J by 4 bases, with 7 bases between the two germline ends.

The gene calls are TRBV4-1 and TRBJ2-1; the D gene is possibly TRBD2 (6 bases). This CDR3 is 17 amino acids long. V lost 2 bases and J 0 bases, leaving 14 bases between the germline ends. In germline, CDR1 is MGHRA, CDR2 YSYEKL. CDR3 bases: TGCGCCAGCAGCCAACCACGACTAGTCCGCTCCTACAATGAGCAGTTCTTC. It codes for CASSQPRLVRSYNEQFF.

The rearrangement links TRBV7-8 to TRBJ2-5; a weak D match, TRBD1 (5 bases). Looked up from germline, CDR1 is SGHVS and CDR2 is FQNEAQ. The CDR3 spans 15 residues. The V end was cut by 1 base, the J end by 4 bases, with 13 bases between. CDR3 nucleotide sequence: TGTGCCAGCAGCTTAGACGCCCCAGGGCGAGAGACCCAGTACTTC. Translating it yields CASSLDAPGRETQYF.

The chain uses TRBV3-1 (or the pseudogene TRBV3-2) and TRBJ1-2, with D possibly being TRBD1 (6 bases). Looked up from germline, CDR1 is LGHDT and CDR2 is YNNKEL (reference sequence). This CDR3 region has 14 residues. Trimming took off 4 bases at V and 5 bases at J, with 14 bases between the two ends. The CDR3 DNA reads as TGTGCCAGCAGCCCCAGGACAGTTTCATATGGCTACACCTTC. This gives the protein CASSPRTVSYGYTF.

The V and J genes are TRBV19 and TRBJ1-1; 7 bases align to TRBD1. Germline V gene data show CDR1 as LNHDA and CDR2 as SQIVND (reference sequence). This CDR3 has 15 residues. The V and J ends lost 8 bases and 7 bases, in that order; junction bases with no gene match: 16. The CDR3 coding sequence is TGTGCCAGTTCCGCTACGACAGGGTGGCATAATGAAGCTTTCTTT. Amino acids: CASSATTGWHNEAFF.

CDR3 DNA sequence: TGTGCCAGCAGCGCCCAACGGGTACCGGGTGAAGCTTTCTTT. This gives the protein CASSAQRVPGEAFF. This chain connects TRBV11-2 to TRBJ1-1; unclear D gene. V was clipped by 5 bases and J by 7 bases, with 17 bases between them. CDR3 length: 14 amino acids. CDR1 is SGHAT and CDR2 is FQNNGV in the germline V gene.

The sample holds one count of this clone. The genes are TRBV19 and TRBJ1-2, with D tentatively TRBD1 (5 bases). CDR1 and CDR2 (germline): LNHDA, SQIVND (reference sequence). This CDR3 region has 14 residues. V was trimmed by 0 bases and J by 2 bases, leaving 7 bases between them. The CDR3 sequence is CASSIDRQNYGYTF. CDR3 bases: TGTGCCAGTAGTATAGATCGACAGAACTATGGCTACACCTTC.

The rearrangement links TRBV6-2 or TRBV6-3 to TRBJ1-5; TRBD1 might be the D (5 bases). This CDR3 spans 14 amino acids. The V end lost 5 bases, the J end lost 10 bases, and 18 bases lay between the germline ends. The germline V gene has CDR1 MNHEY and CDR2 SVGEGT. The CDR3 DNA reads as TGTGCCAGCAGTCCCGACGGGGGGAATCTTCCCCAGCATTTT. This encodes CASSPDGGNLPQHF.

The chain combines TRBV5-6 with TRBJ1-6, with 8 bases that match TRBD1. Trimming cost V 3 bases and J 5 bases; bases outside gene matches: 1. CDR1 is SGHDT and CDR2 is YYEEEE in the germline V gene. The CDR3 runs to 14 residues. In nucleotides, the CDR3 is TGTGCCAGCAGCTGGGGACAGGATAATTCACCCCTCCACTTT. Translating it yields CASSWGQDNSPLHF.

The CDR3 nucleotides are TGTGCCAGCAGCTTAGGCGGGGACAGGACTCCCTATGGCTACACCTTC. It is translated as CASSLGGDRTPYGYTF. The chain employs TRBV7-8 and TRBJ1-2; TRBD1 aligns across 8 bases. V lost 1 base to trimming and J lost 4 bases; unmatched junction nucleotides: 8. The CDR3 has 16 residues. The germline gives CDR1 SGHVS, CDR2 FQNEAQ.

V gene TRBV9 combines with J gene TRBJ2-7; 7 bases match TRBD2. V lost 5 bases, J lost 6 bases, and 14 bases stayed unmatched. CDR1 and CDR2 from the germline V gene are SGDLS and YYNGEE. The CDR3 runs to 15 residues. CDR3 DNA sequence: TGTGCCAGCAGGCCAGCGGGGTCCCTTGGGGCCGAGCAGTACTTC. Translated: CASRPAGSLGAEQYF.

This chain uses TRBV11-3 with TRBJ2-7; 10 bases agree with TRBD1. Germline CDR1 reads SGHNT; CDR2 reads YENEEA. There are 15 residues in the CDR3. V lost 5 bases to trimming and J lost 3 bases; unmatched junction nucleotides: 7. CDR3 region: CASSPWDRGHYEQYF. The CDR3 DNA follows: TGTGCCAGCAGCCCCTGGGACAGGGGCCACTACGAGCAGTACTTC.

The chain recombines TRBV6-2 or TRBV6-3 with TRBJ2-7; 14 positions match TRBD2. CDR3 size: 21 residues. J was trimmed by 3 bases and V by 2 bases; bases with no gene match: 18. Germline CDR1 and CDR2: MNHEY and SVGEGT. The DNA for the CDR3 is TGTGCCAGCAGTTACGCCGGGACAGACTTAGGGACTAGCGGGAGAATCTACGAGCAGTACTTC. Its translation is CASSYAGTDLGTSGRIYEQYF.

The chain carries TRBV9 and TRBJ1-3; D is undetermined. Looked up from germline, CDR1 is SGDLS and CDR2 is YYNGEE. CDR3 length: 13 residues. Trimming stripped 2 bases from V and 2 bases from J, with 5 bases between. The CDR3 DNA reads as TGTGCCAGCAGCGTGGAGGCTGGAAACACCATATATTTT. Its protein is CASSVEAGNTIYF.

The rearrangement joins TRBV5-1 to TRBJ1-3, with D tentatively TRBD1 (5 bases). Trimming shortened V by 0 bases and J by 0 bases, and 13 bases separated the two germline ends. This CDR3 contains 17 residues. Per the germline V gene, CDR1 is SGHRS and CDR2 is YFSETQ. DNA of the CDR3: TGCGCCAGCAGCTTGGCCGGCGGGGGTAGCTCTGGAAACACCATATATTTT. Translated: CASSLAGGGSSGNTIYF.

This clone was observed a single time. The CDR3 DNA sequence: TGTGCCAGCAGCCAGGGACAGGGTCCCTACAATGAGCAGTTCTTC. Translating gives CASSQGQGPYNEQFF. The J gene is TRBJ2-1, the V gene TRBV14; 9 bases map to TRBD1. V was pared by 3 bases and J by 2 bases, with 2 bases of the junction left unmatched. In germline, CDR1 is SGHDN, CDR2 FVKESK. The CDR3 totals 15 residues. Full variable domain (missing parts from reference TRBV14 and TRBJ2-1): EAGVTQFPSHSVIEKGQTVTLRCDPISGHDNLYWYRRVMGKEIKFLLHFVKESKQDESGMPNNRFLAERTGGTYSTLKVQPAELEDSGVYFCASSQGQGPYNEQFFGPGTRLTVL.

This chain joins TRBV5-6 and TRBJ2-3; TRBD1 aligns across 7 bases. The CDR3 loop spans 15 amino acids. Looked up from germline, CDR1 is SGHDT and CDR2 is YYEEEE. V was pared by 4 bases and J by 2 bases, with 7 bases of the junction left unmatched. For the CDR3, the DNA is TGTGCCAGCAGCGAACCGGGACAGCACACAGATACGCAGTATTTT. Protein sequence: CASSEPGQHTDTQYF.

J is TRBJ1-4 and V is TRBV5-4; the match to TRBD1 covers 11 bases. The length of the CDR3 is 14 residues. J was trimmed by 6 bases and V by 4 bases; bases with no gene match: 2. CDR1 SGHNT and CDR2 YYREEE come from the germline V gene (reference sequence). The CDR3 spells CASSRTGGHEKLFF. The CDR3 bases are TGTGCCAGCAGCCGGACAGGGGGCCATGAAAAACTGTTTTTT.